Listed below are T cell receptor beta chains from one sample, sequenced in a study of blood T cell repertoires in COVID-19. Generated by immunoSEQ multiplex PCR, the TCRdb table keeps only in-frame clones and is missing some. The table has over 150,000 clones, roughly 90% seen once. The sample comprised peripheral blood. Receptors originate from a man between 50 and 59 years old with COVID-19, enrolled during active disease. CDR3s include the opening cysteine and the closing phenylalanine or tryptophan. D genes are given only for firm matches. For some rows the clone size is stated as once, few or many, or as a class when expanded; others skip it.

clone_size j_call v_call d_call cdr3_nt cdr3_aa
. TRBJ2-1 TRBV5-4 TRBD2 TGTGCCAGCCATACACTAGCGGGGGGAAACTACAATGAGCAGTTCTTC CASHTLAGGNYNEQFF
. TRBJ2-7 TRBV11-2 TRBD1 TGTGCCAGCAGCTACAACCCCGGGACAGGGAACACCTACGAGCAGTACTTC CASSYNPGTGNTYEQYF
. TRBJ1-5 TRBV19 . TGTGCCAGTAGTATATTTTTGCGGCAGAAAGTCAATCAGCCCCAGCATTTT CASSIFLRQKVNQPQHF
few TRBJ2-4 TRBV6-2/TRBV6-3 TRBD1 TGTGCCAGCAGTTCAGTGGGACAGGGCATCGAAAACATTCAGTACTTC CASSSVGQGIENIQYF
once TRBJ1-2 TRBV6-1 . TGTGCCAGCAGTGAGGTTGAACGGGTATACTATGGCTACACCTTC CASSEVERVYYGYTF
. TRBJ2-2 TRBV6-2/TRBV6-3 TRBD2 TGTGCCAGCAGTTACTCCCTAGCGGGGGGCCGCGGGGGCACCGGGGAGCTGTTTTTT CASSYSLAGGRGGTGELFF
. TRBJ1-4 TRBV3-1/TRBV3-2 TRBD1 TGTGCCAGCAGCCAGCTACAGGGGGCCCCATCTCGGCTACATGAAAAACTGTTTTTT CASSQLQGAPSRLHEKLFF
. TRBJ2-7 TRBV10-3 . TGTGCCATCAGTGAGTCCCGAAGTAGGAGCTCCTACGAGCAGTACTTC CAISESRSRSSYEQYF
few TRBJ2-1 TRBV12-5 . TGTGCTAGTGGTTCACAGGGACAAACCTACAATGAGCAGTTCTTC CASGSQGQTYNEQFF
few TRBJ2-3 TRBV21-1 . TGTGCCAGCAGCATTACCCGAACCGGGAGCTCCACAGATACGCAGTATTTT CASSITRTGSSTDTQYF
. TRBJ1-1 TRBV30 . TGTGCCTGGAGTGTAAGGGGAGGGGCGCGGAACACTGAAGCTTTCTTT CAWSVRGGARNTEAFF
. TRBJ2-3 TRBV27 . TGTGCCAGCGCAGGACTAATCACAGATACGCAGTATTTT CASAGLITDTQYF
. TRBJ2-2 TRBV7-9 TRBD2 TGTGCCAGCAGTTCACGTGGACTAGCGAACACCGGGGAGCTGTTTTTT CASSSRGLANTGELFF
once TRBJ1-3 TRBV7-2 . TGTGCCAGCAGCCCCGACTTATTCTCTGGAAACACCATATATTTT CASSPDLFSGNTIYF
. TRBJ1-5 TRBV2 . TGTGCCAGCAAAAGACACTTGGACAATCAGCCCCAGCATTTT CASKRHLDNQPQHF
. TRBJ1-2 TRBV4-2 . TGTGCCAGCAGCCAAGAATGGGACGGGACTAAGGGTGGCTACACCTTC CASSQEWDGTKGGYTF
. TRBJ2-3 TRBV12-2 . TGTGCAAGTCGCTTACCTACAGGGCATGTAGTGACAGATACGCAGTATTTT CASRLPTGHVVTDTQYF
. TRBJ1-2 TRBV27 TRBD1 TGTGCCAGCAGTCCGGAAGACAGGGAGAATGGCTACACCTTC CASSPEDRENGYTF
. TRBJ1-6 TRBV27 TRBD1 TGTGCCAGCAGGGACAGGGGGCGGATTTGGAGTAATTCACCCCTCCACTTT CASRDRGRIWSNSPLHF
. TRBJ2-2 TRBV11-3 TRBD2 TGTGCCAGCAGCTTTAAAACCCTAGCGGGCGGGGAGCTGTTTTTT CASSFKTLAGGELFF
few TRBJ2-7 TRBV2 TRBD1 TGTGCCAGCAGTGAGGGACAGGGATACTCCTACGAGCAGTACTTC CASSEGQGYSYEQYF
. TRBJ1-1 TRBV19 . TGTGCCAGTATAGGCCAAGAGGCGCCGGGGACTGAAGCTTTCTTT CASIGQEAPGTEAFF
. TRBJ2-3 TRBV19 TRBD2 TGTGCCACCTCGAACCAAGCGGGAGGCACAGATACGCAGTATTTT CATSNQAGGTDTQYF
. TRBJ1-4 TRBV7-9 . TGTGCCAGCAGCCCACTACAGGGTGCAACTAATGAAAAACTGTTTTTT CASSPLQGATNEKLFF
. TRBJ2-7 TRBV25-1 TRBD2 TGTGCCAGCAGTGAGGTTACTAGCGGTACCTACGAGCAGTACTTC CASSEVTSGTYEQYF
. TRBJ2-6 TRBV5-1 . TGCGCCAGCAGCCTGCAGAGGGCTGGGGCCAACGTCCTGACTTTC CASSLQRAGANVLTF
. TRBJ2-5 TRBV28 TRBD1 TGTGCCAGCAGGATGACCGGACAGGGACTGGAAGAGACCCAGTACTTC CASRMTGQGLEETQYF
. TRBJ2-5 TRBV2 . TGTGCCAGCAGTGTCGGTAGCGTGGAAGAGACCCAGTACTTC CASSVGSVEETQYF
many TRBJ1-1 TRBV6-5 TRBD1 TGTGCCAGCAGTACCCGAGCGGGACAGGGCACTGAAGCTTTCTTT CASSTRAGQGTEAFF
. TRBJ1-1 TRBV3-1/TRBV3-2 . TGTGCCAGCAGCCAAGGACACGGGAACACTGAAGCTTTCTTT CASSQGHGNTEAFF
. TRBJ2-3 TRBV3-1/TRBV3-2 TRBD1 TGTGCCAGCAGCCGAAATACCGGGACAGAGGCCCCCACAGATACGCAGTATTTT CASSRNTGTEAPTDTQYF
. TRBJ2-1 TRBV7-9 TRBD2 TGTGCCAGCAGCGAAACGGCTAGCGGCCGGCAGTTCTTC CASSETASGRQFF
. TRBJ2-1 TRBV6-1 . TGTGCCAGCAGTGCTATAGCGGACCCGCGGTACAATGAGCAGTTCTTC CASSAIADPRYNEQFF
. TRBJ2-7 TRBV4-1 . TGCGCCAGCAGCCAAGCCCCATATGGAGTTTACGAGCAGTACTTC CASSQAPYGVYEQYF
. TRBJ2-1 TRBV3-1/TRBV3-2 TRBD2 TGTGCCAGCAGGCGAGCGGGAGTCACTGAGCAGTTCTTC CASRRAGVTEQFF
. TRBJ1-1 TRBV6-5 TRBD1 TGTGCCAGCACAAAGGACAGGGGGAACACTGAAGCTTTCTTT CASTKDRGNTEAFF
. TRBJ2-6 TRBV6-5 TRBD2 TGTGCCAGCGGACTAGCGGGAGCTGGGGCCAACGTCCTGACTTTC CASGLAGAGANVLTF
once TRBJ2-1 TRBV11-3 TRBD2 TGTGCCAGCAGCTTAGGGGTTAGCGGGAGAGGTGAGCAGTTCTTC CASSLGVSGRGEQFF
. TRBJ2-1 TRBV4-3 TRBD2 TGCGCCAGCAGCCGGGCGGGGGGCCACAATGAGCAGTTCTTC CASSRAGGHNEQFF
. TRBJ1-1 TRBV7-2 . TGTGCCAGCTTCCCCGGAGACTCGAACACTGAAGCTTTCTTT CASFPGDSNTEAFF
once TRBJ1-2 TRBV7-2 TRBD1 TGTGCCAGCAGCTTGGGACAGGGGTGGACCTATGGCTACACCTTC CASSLGQGWTYGYTF
. TRBJ1-4 TRBV6-1 . TGTGCCAGCAGACCCTCGGGAGCAACTAATGAAAAACTGTTTTTT CASRPSGATNEKLFF
. TRBJ2-7 TRBV5-4 . TGTGCCAGCAGCTTGGCCCCACACTACGAGCAGTACTTC CASSLAPHYEQYF
. TRBJ2-7 TRBV29-1 TRBD1 TGCAGCGTTGAAGTGGGGACAGCCTACGAGCAGTACTTC CSVEVGTAYEQYF
. TRBJ2-7 TRBV28 TRBD1 TGTGCCAGCAGTTCTACGGGACAGAGAACCTACGAGCAGTACTTC CASSSTGQRTYEQYF
. TRBJ2-3 TRBV7-3 TRBD2 TGTGCCAGCAGCTTAACGCCTAGCGGGGGAGGCACAGATACGCAGTATTTT CASSLTPSGGGTDTQYF
. TRBJ2-4 TRBV11-2 TRBD2 TGTGCCAGCAGCTTATCGGGGGGGCGGGAAAACATTCAGTACTTC CASSLSGGRENIQYF
. TRBJ2-5 TRBV14 TRBD2 TGTGCCAGCAGCCAAGAAGTACTAGCGGAGCAAGAGACCCAGTACTTC CASSQEVLAEQETQYF
once TRBJ2-5 TRBV13 TRBD1 TGTGCCAGCAGCCGTCCGGGACAGGGCTTGAAGACCCAGTACTTC CASSRPGQGLKTQYF
. TRBJ2-1 TRBV27 . TGTGCCAGCAGTTCCCCCAGGGGAGTCTCCTACAATGAGCAGTTCTTC CASSSPRGVSYNEQFF
. TRBJ2-7 TRBV27 TRBD1 TGTGCCACCGGACAGGGGTCCTACGAGCAGTACTTC CATGQGSYEQYF